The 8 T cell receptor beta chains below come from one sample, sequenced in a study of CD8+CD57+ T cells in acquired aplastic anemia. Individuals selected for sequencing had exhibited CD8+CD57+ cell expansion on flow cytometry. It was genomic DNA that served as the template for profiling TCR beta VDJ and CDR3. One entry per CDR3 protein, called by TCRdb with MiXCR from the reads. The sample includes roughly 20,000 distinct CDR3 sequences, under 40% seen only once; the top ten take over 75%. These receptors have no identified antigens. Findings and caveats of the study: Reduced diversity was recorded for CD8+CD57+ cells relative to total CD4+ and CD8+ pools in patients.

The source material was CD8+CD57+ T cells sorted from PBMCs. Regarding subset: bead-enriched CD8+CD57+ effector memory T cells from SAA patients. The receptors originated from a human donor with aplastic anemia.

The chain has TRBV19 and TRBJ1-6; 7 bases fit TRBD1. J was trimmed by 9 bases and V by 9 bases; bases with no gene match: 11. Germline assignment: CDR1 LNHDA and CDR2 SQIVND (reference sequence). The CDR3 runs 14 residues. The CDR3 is CASTGDRASSPLHF. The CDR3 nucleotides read TGTGCCAGCACGGGGGACAGAGCATCTTCACCCCTCCACTTT. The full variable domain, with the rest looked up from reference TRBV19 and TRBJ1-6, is DGGITQSPKYLFRKEGQNVTLSCEQNLNHDAMYWYRQDPGQGLRLIYYSQIVNDFQKGDIAEGYSVSREKKESFPLTVTSAQKNPTAFYLCASTGDRASSPLHFGNGTRLTVT.

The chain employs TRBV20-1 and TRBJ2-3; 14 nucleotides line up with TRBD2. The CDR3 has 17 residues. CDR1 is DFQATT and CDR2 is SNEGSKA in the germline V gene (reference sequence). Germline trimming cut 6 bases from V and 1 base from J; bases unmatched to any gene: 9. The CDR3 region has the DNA TGCAGTGCACGACGACTAGCGGGAGGGCCCGGCACAGATACGCAGTATTTT. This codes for CSARRLAGGPGTDTQYF.

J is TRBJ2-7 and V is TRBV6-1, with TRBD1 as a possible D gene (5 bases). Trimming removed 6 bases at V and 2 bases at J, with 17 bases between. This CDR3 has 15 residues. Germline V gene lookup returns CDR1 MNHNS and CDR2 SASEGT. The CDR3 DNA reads TGTGCCAGCAGAACTACAGGCGAACCTGCCTACGAGCAGTACTTC. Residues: CASRTTGEPAYEQYF.

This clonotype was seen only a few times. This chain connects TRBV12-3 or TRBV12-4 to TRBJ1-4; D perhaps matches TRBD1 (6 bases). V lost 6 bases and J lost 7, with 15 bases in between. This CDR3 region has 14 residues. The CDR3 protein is CASSRDMSREKLFF. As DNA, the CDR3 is TGTGCCAGCAGCCGGGACATGAGCCGTGAAAAACTGTTTTTT.

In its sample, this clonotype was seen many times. CDR3 protein: CASSREDRGGNQPQHF. The DNA of the CDR3 is TGCGCCAGCAGCCGGGAGGACAGGGGAGGGAATCAGCCCCAGCATTTT. The chain combines TRBV4-1 with TRBJ1-5, with 9 bases matching TRBD1. The germline CDR1 and CDR2 sequences are MGHRA and YSYEKL. This CDR3 spans 16 amino acids. The junction had 8 bases not matched to a gene; V was cut back by 4 bases and J by 4 bases.

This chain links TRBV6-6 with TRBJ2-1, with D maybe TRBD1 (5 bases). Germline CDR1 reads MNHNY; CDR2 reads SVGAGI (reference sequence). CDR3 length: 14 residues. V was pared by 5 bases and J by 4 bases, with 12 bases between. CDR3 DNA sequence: TGTGCCAGCAGTCATAGGGGCGATTACAATGAGCAGTTCTTC. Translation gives CASSHRGDYNEQFF.

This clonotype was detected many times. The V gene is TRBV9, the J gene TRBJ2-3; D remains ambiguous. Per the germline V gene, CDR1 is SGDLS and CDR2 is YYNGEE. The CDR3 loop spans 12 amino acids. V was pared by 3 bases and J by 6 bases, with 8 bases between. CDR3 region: CASSESFDTQYF. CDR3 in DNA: TGTGCCAGCAGCGAGTCCTTTGATACGCAGTATTTT.

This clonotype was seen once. As DNA, the CDR3 is TGTGCCAGCACCCAGACAGGGATCCACTACGAGCAGTACTTC. Protein product: CASTQTGIHYEQYF. The rearrangement joins TRBV12-3 or TRBV12-4 to TRBJ2-7, with TRBD1 identical over 7 bases. The CDR3 contains 14 residues. The trim removed 7 bases at V and 3 bases at J, leaving 9 bases unmatched.